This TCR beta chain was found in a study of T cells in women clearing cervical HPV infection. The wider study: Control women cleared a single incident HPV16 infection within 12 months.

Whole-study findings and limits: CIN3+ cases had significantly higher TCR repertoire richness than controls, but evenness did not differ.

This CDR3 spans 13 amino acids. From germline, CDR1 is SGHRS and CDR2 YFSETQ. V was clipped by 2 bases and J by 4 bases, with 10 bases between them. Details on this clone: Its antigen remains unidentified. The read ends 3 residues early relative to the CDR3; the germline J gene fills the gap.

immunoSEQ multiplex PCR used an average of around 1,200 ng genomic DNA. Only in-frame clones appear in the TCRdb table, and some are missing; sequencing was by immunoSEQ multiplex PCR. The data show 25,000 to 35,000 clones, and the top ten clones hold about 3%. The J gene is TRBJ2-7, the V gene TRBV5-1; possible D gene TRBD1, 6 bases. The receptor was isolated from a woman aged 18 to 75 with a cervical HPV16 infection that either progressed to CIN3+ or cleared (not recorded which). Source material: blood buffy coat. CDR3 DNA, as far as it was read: TGCGCCAGCAGCTTCTGGGGGCCTTACGAG. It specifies CASSFWGPYE. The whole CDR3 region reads CASSFWGPYEQYF. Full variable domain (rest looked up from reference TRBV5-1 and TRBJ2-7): KAGVTQTPRYLIKTRGQQVTLSCSPISGHRSVSWYQQTPGQGLQFLFEYFSETQRNKGNFPGRFSGRQFSNSRSEMNVSTLELGDSALYLCASSFWGPYEQYFGPGTRLTVT.